This T cell receptor beta chain was recorded in a study of T cell changes during pregnancy in multiple sclerosis. The protocol was immunoSEQ multiplex PCR, while the TCRdb copy is restricted to in-frame clones and leaves out a portion. The table includes around 62,000 clones, roughly 87% detected once. This clone has more than one count but fewer than ten. The V gene's germline CDR1 is LNHDA and CDR2 SQIVND (reference sequence). This CDR3 contains 14 residues. V was trimmed by 3 bases and J by 1 base, leaving 6 bases between them. The sequencing used peripheral blood, collected in the first trimester of pregnancy. The chain is built from TRBV19 and TRBJ2-2; D gene uncertain. The sequence was collected from a female donor with multiple sclerosis, enrolled in a pregnancy study. CDR3 sequence reads: CASSIAGNTGELFF. CDR3 nucleotides: TGTGCCAGTAGTATTGCCGGGAACACCGGGGAGCTGTTTTTT.